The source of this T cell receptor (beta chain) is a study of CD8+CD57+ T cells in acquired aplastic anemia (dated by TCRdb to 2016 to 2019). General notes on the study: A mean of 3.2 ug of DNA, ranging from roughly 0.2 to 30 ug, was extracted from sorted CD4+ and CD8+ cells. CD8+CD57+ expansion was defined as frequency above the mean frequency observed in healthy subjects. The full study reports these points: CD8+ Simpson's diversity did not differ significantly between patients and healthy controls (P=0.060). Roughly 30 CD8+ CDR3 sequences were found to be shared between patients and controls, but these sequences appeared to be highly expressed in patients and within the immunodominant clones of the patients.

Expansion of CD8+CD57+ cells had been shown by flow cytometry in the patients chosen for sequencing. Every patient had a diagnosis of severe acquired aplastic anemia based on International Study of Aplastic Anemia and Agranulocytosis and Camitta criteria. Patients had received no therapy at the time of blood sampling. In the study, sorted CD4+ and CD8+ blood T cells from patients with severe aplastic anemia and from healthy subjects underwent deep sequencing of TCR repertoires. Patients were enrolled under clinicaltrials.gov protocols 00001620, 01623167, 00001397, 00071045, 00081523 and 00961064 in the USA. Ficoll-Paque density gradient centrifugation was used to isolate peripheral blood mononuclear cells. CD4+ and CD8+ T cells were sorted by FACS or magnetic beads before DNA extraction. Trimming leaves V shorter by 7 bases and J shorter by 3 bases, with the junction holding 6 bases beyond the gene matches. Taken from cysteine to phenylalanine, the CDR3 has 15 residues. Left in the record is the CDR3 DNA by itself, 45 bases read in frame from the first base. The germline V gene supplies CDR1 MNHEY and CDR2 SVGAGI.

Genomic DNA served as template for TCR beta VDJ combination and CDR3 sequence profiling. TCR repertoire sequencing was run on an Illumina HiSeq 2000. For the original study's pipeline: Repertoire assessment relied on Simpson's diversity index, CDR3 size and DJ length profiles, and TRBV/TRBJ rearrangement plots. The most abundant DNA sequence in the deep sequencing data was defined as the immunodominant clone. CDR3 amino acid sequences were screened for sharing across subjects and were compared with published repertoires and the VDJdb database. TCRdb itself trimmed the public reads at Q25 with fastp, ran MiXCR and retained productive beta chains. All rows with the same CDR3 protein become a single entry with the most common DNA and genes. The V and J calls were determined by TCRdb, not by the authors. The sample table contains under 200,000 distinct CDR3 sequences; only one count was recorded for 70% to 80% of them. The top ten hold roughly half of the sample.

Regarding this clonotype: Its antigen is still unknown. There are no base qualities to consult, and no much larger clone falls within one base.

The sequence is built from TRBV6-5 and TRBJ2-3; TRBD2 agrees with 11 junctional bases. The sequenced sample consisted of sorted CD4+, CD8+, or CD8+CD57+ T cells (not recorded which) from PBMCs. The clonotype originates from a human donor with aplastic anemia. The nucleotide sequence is TGTGCCAGCACGGTAGCGGGGGGGTTAACAGATACGCAGTATTTT. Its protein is CASTVAGGLTDTQYF.